Ten or more counts support the clone carrying this T cell receptor (beta chain). Documented time point: persistent/refractory GD, antithyroid drugs over 5 years with positive TRAb. From RNA extracted from PBMCs, the TCR library was made. Trimming took 6 bases from V and 0 from J, leaving 9 bases between them. The CDR3 has 14 amino acids. CDR1 is MNHNS and CDR2 is SASEGT in the germline V gene. The sample comes from a study of regulatory T cells in long-lasting Graves disease. Building the TCR beta libraries relied on iRepertoire HTBI primers, and CDR3 regions underwent Arm-PCR. MiXCR was run by TCRdb on the multiplex PCR reads, yielding one entry per CDR3 protein. The data hold around 510,000 distinct CDR3 sequences, with 20% to 25% observed a single time.

The genes are TRBV6-1 and TRBJ1-5, with D maybe TRBD1 (5 bases). The clonotype was recovered from a female donor with Graves disease. The input for sequencing was peripheral blood mononuclear cells (PBMCs), taken when the disease was refractory, from a patient treated with antithyroid drugs. As DNA, the CDR3 is TGTGCCAGCAGAACGACAGTTAGCAATCAGCCCCAGCATTTT. Translating gives CASRTTVSNQPQHF.